A selection of T cell receptor beta chains follows, all from one sample in a study of blood T cells in healthy people across ages. A single record per CDR3 protein comes from TCRdb applying MiXCR to the 5' RACE reads. The table shows hundreds of thousands of distinct CDR3 sequences, with about 53% occurring only once. Sequencing was done on a sample of blood. The receptors come from a man aged 55 to 70 in good health. Each CDR3 is given with its conserved first and last residue. Each record gives: J gene, clone size, V gene, D gene, CDR3 DNA, CDR3 protein. A D gene is named only where the DNA matches it firmly. Only part of the rows carry a size: once, few, many, or a class if the clone is expanded.

>TRBJ1-4|-|TRBV4-1|-
TGCGCCAGCAGCCAAATAACGACAGGACGAGCAACTAATGAAAAACTGTTTTTT
CASSQITTGRATNEKLFF
>TRBJ2-3|once|TRBV12-3/TRBV12-4|-
TGTGCCAGCAGTTTAGTTTGGAGTAGCACAGATACGCAGTATTTT
CASSLVWSSTDTQYF
>TRBJ2-5|few|TRBV9|-
TGTGCCAGCAGCGTAAATGCCCCCCTGCAAGAGACCCAGTACTTC
CASSVNAPLQETQYF
>TRBJ2-5|few|TRBV29-1|-
TGCAGCGTTGACTCCGAGGGGGACCAAGAGACCCAGTACTTC
CSVDSEGDQETQYF
>TRBJ2-3|few|TRBV29-1|-
TGCAGCGTTGACGAGGTCGGCAGGGCGGATACGCAGTATTTT
CSVDEVGRADTQYF
>TRBJ2-5|-|TRBV9|TRBD1
TGTGCCAGCAGCGGACAGGGGACCGGGGAGCAGTACTTC
CASSGQGTGEQYF
>TRBJ1-5|-|TRBV20-1|-
TGCAGTGCTAGAGATCCCCAGGGTGATCAGCCCCAGCATTTT
CSARDPQGDQPQHF
>TRBJ2-1|-|TRBV7-8|TRBD1
TGTGCCAGCAGGGCAGGGGGCTTCCATGAGCAGTTCTTC
CASRAGGFHEQFF
>TRBJ2-7|-|TRBV27|TRBD1
TGTGCCAGGAAGGGGACAGGGGGCCCTCGCTCCTACGAGCAGTACTTC
CARKGTGGPRSYEQYF
>TRBJ2-2|few|TRBV29-1|TRBD1
TGCAGCGTTAGTGACAGGGCGAACACCGGGGAGCTGTTTTTT
CSVSDRANTGELFF
>TRBJ1-2|-|TRBV10-3|TRBD1
TGTGCCATCAGTGACCCGACAGGGAATGGCTACACCTTC
CAISDPTGNGYTF
>TRBJ2-5|-|TRBV12-3/TRBV12-4|TRBD2
TGTGCCAGCAAAAATGGGGGAGGGAGGGAGACCCAGTACTTC
CASKNGGGRETQYF
>TRBJ2-3|-|TRBV3-1|TRBD1
TGTGCCAGCAGCCCAAACTACAGGGGCGGAGATATGCAGTATTTT
CASSPNYRGGDMQYF
>TRBJ2-5|-|TRBV4-2|-
TGTGCCAGCAGCCACTCCGGGCTTGAGGAGACCCAGTACTTC
CASSHSGLEETQYF
>TRBJ1-2|-|TRBV6-2/TRBV6-3|-
TGTGCCAGCAGTTACGGGGCAGTCTATGGCTACACCTTC
CASSYGAVYGYTF
>TRBJ2-3|-|TRBV9|TRBD2
TGTGCCAGCAGCGTAGCACTAGCGGGGGTCAGCACAGATACGCAGTATTTT
CASSVALAGVSTDTQYF
>TRBJ2-3|-|TRBV3-1|TRBD2
TGTGCCGGCAGCCAAGCGGGACTAGCGGGGAACACAGATACGCAGTATTTT
CAGSQAGLAGNTDTQYF
>TRBJ2-1|-|TRBV7-2|TRBD2
TGTGCCAGCAGCCATAGCGGGGGTACCCGCAATGAGCAGTTCTTC
CASSHSGGTRNEQFF
>TRBJ2-3|-|TRBV2|-
TGTGCCAGCAGCGTGCTAGGGGGTGGAGCAGATACGCAGTATTTT
CASSVLGGGADTQYF
>TRBJ2-3|-|TRBV20-1|TRBD2
TGCAGTGCCCGGACTAGCGGGCAATACACAGATACGCAGTATTTT
CSARTSGQYTDTQYF
>TRBJ2-2|once|TRBV7-2|-
TGTGCCAGCAGCTCCCAGGGGAGCACCGGGGAGCTGTTTTTT
CASSSQGSTGELFF
>TRBJ2-3|-|TRBV12-3/TRBV12-4|-
TGTGCCAGCAGCCTAAGGCAGGGGGGGACAGATACGCAGTATTTT
CASSLRQGGTDTQYF